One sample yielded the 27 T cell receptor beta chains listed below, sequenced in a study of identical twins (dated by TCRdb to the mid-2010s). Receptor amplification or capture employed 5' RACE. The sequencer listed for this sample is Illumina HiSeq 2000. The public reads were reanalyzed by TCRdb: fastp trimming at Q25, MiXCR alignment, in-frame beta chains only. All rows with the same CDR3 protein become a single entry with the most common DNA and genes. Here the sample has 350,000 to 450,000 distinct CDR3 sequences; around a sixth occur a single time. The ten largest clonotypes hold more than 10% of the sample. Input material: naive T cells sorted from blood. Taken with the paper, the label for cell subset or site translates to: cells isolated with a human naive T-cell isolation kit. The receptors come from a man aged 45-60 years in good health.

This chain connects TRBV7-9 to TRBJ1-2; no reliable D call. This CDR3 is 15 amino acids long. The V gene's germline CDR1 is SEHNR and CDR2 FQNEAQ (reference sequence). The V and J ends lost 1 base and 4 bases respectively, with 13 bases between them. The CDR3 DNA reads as TGTGCCAGCAGCTTAGATGTGCGACAAAGCTATGGCTACACCTTC. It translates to CASSLDVRQSYGYTF.

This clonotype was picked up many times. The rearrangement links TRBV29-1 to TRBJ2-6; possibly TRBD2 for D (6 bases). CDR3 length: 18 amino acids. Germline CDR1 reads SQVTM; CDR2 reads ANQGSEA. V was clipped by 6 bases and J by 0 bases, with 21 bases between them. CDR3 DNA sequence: TGCAGCGTCCTCCGGAGGGATCCGAAACTCTCTGGGGCCAACGTCCTGACTTTC. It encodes CSVLRRDPKLSGANVLTF.

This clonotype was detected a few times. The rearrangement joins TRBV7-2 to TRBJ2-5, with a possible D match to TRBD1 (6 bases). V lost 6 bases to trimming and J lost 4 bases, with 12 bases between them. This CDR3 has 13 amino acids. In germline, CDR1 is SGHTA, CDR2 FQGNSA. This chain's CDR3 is CASRSGVLETQYF. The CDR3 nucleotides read TGTGCCAGCAGGTCAGGGGTTTTAGAGACCCAGTACTTC.

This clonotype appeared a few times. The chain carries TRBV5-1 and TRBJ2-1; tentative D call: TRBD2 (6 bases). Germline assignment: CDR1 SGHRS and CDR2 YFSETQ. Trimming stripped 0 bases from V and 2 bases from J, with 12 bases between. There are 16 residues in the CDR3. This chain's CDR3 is CASSLDVRGPYNEQFF. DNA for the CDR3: TGCGCCAGCAGCTTGGACGTGCGGGGCCCCTACAATGAGCAGTTCTTC.

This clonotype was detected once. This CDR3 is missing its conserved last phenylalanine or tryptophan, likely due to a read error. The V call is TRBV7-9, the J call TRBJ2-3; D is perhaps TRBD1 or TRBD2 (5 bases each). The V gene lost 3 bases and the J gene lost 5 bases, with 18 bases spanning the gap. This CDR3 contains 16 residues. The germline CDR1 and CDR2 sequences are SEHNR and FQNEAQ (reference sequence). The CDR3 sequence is CASSFPLVGARDTQYS. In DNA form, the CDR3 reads TGTGCCAGCAGCTTTCCCTTGGTCGGGGCGAGAGATACGCAGTATTCT.

The CDR3 protein is CATSRGQVNGELFF. DNA for the CDR3: TGTGCCACCAGCAGAGGCCAGGTCAACGGGGAGCTGTTTTTT. V usage is TRBV15 and J usage is TRBJ2-2, with no clear D. V was pared by 1 base and J by 7 bases, with 10 bases between. Germline V gene sequence: CDR1 LNHNV, CDR2 YYDKDF (reference sequence). The CDR3 is 14 amino acids. Drawing the rest from reference TRBV15 and TRBJ2-2, the complete variable domain is DAMVIQNPRYQVTQFGKPVTLSCSQTLNHNVMYWYQQKSSQAPKLLFHYYDKDFNNEADTPDNFQSRRPNTSFCFLDIRSPGLGDTAMYLCATSRGQVNGELFFGEGSRLTVL.

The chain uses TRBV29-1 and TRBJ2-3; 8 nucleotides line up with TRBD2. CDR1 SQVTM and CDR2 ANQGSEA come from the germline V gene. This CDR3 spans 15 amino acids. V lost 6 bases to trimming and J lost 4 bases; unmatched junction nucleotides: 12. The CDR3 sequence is CSVASGAGVADTQYF. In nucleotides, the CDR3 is TGCAGCGTGGCCTCGGGAGCGGGGGTGGCAGATACGCAGTATTTT.

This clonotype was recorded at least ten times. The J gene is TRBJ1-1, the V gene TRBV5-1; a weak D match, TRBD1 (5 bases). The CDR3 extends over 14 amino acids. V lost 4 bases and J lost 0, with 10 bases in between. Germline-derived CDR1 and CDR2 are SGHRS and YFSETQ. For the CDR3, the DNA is TGCGCCAGCAGCGGGAGGGGCCTGAACACTGAAGCTTTCTTT. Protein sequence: CASSGRGLNTEAFF.

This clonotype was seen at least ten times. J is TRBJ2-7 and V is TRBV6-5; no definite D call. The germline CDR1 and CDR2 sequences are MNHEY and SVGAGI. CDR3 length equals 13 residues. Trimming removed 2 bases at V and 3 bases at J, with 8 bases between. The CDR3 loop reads CASSYGQYYEQYF. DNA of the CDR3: TGTGCCAGCAGTTACGGCCAGTACTACGAGCAGTACTTC.

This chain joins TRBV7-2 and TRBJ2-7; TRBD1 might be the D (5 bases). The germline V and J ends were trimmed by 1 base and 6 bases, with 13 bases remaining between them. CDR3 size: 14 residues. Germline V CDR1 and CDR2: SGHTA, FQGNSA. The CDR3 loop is CASSLVQGLAEQYF. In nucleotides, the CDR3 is TGTGCCAGCAGCTTAGTTCAGGGTTTGGCCGAGCAGTACTTC.

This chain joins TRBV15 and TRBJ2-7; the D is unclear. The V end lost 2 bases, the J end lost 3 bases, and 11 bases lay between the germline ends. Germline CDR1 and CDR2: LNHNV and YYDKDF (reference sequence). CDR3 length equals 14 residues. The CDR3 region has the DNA TGTGCCACCAGCAGACTAGAGGCAGGCTACGAGCAGTACTTC. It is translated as CATSRLEAGYEQYF.

DNA for the CDR3: TGCAGCGTTGCAGGGACAGGGGAAGGCTCACCCCTCCACTTT. Its protein product is CSVAGTGEGSPLHF. The chain couples TRBV29-1 to TRBJ1-6; TRBD1 agrees at 10 bases. The CDR3 length is 14 residues. The germline CDR1 and CDR2 sequences are SQVTM and ANQGSEA. Trimming took 4 bases from V and 10 from J; bases not matched to a gene: 7.

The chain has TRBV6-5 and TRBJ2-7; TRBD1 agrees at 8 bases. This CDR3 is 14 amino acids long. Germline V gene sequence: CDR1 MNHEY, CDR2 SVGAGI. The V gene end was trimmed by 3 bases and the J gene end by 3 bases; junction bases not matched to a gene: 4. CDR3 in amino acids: CASSYFGQGYEQYF. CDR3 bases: TGTGCCAGCAGTTATTTCGGACAGGGCTACGAGCAGTACTTC.

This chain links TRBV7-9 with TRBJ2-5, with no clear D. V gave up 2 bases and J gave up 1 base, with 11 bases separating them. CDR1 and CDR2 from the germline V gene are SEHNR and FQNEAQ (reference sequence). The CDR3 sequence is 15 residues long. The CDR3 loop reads CASSLLGGSQETQYF. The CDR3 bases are TGTGCCAGCAGCTTACTTGGCGGTAGCCAAGAGACCCAGTACTTC.

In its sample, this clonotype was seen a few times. The CDR3 spells CASQGQGSFQPQHF. The CDR3 DNA reads TGTGCCAGCCAAGGACAGGGCAGCTTTCAGCCCCAGCATTTT. The chain links TRBV2 to TRBJ1-5; TRBD1 matches 8 bases. Germline V gene lookup returns CDR1 SNHLY and CDR2 FYNNEI. The CDR3 runs to 14 residues. Trimming at V came to 8 bases and at J to 6 bases, leaving 9 bases not matched to a gene.

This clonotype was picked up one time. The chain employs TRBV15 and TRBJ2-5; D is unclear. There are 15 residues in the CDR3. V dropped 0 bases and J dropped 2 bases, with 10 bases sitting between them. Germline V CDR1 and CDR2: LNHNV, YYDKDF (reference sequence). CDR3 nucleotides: TGTGCCACCAGCAGAGATCGTGGCAGACAAGAGACCCAGTACTTC. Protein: CATSRDRGRQETQYF.

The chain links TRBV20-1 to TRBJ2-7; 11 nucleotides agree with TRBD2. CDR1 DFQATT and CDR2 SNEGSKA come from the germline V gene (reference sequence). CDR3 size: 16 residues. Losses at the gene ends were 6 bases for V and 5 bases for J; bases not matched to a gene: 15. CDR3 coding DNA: TGCAGTGCCCCGAGGGCAACTAGCGGGGGTTCGGACGAGCAGTACTTC. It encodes CSAPRATSGGSDEQYF.

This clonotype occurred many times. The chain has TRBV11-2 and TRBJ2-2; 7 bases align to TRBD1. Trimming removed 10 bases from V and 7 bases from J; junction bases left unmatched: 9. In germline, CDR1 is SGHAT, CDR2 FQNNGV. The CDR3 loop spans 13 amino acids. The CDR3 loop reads CATRQGWVGELFF. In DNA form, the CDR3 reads TGTGCCACCCGACAGGGATGGGTCGGGGAGCTGTTTTTT.

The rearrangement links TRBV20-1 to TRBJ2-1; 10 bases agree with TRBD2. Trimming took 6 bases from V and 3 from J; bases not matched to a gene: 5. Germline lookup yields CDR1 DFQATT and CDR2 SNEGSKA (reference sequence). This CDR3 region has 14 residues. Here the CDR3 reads CSAWTSGLYNEQFF. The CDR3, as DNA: TGCAGTGCCTGGACTAGCGGCCTCTACAATGAGCAGTTCTTC.

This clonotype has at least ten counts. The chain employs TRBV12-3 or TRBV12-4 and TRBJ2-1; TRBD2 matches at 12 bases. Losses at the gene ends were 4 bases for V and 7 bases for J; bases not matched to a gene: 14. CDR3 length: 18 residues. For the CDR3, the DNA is TGTGCCAGCAGTTCGAGCTCCCTAGGGCTAGCGGGGGGGAATGAGCAGTTCTTC. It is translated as CASSSSSLGLAGGNEQFF.

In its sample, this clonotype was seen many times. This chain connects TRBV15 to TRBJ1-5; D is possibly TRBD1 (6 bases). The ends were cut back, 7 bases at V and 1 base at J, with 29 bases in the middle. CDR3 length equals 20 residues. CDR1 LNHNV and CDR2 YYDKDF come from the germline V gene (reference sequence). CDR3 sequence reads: CATKVDHSGTPGESNQPQHF. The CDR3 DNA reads TGTGCCACCAAGGTGGACCATTCCGGGACACCGGGCGAAAGCAATCAGCCCCAGCATTTT.

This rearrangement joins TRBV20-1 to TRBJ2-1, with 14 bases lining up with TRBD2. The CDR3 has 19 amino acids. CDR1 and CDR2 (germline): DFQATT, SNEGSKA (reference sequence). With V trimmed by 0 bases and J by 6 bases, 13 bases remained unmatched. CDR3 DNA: TGCAGTGCTAGAGATAGGAGACTAGCGGGAGGGGATCGCAGCAATGAGCAGTTCTTC. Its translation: CSARDRRLAGGDRSNEQFF.

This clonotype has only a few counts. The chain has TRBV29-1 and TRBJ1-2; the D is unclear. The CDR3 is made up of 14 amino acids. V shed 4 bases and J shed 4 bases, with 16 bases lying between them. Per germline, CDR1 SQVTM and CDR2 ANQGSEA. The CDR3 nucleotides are TGCAGCGTTGCTCTTATCACCAAGAGCTATGGCTACACCTTC. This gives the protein CSVALITKSYGYTF. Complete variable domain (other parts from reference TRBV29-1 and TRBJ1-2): SAVISQKPSRDICQRGTSLTIQCQVDSQVTMMFWYRQQPGQSLTLIATANQGSEATYESGFVIDKFPISRPNLTFSTLTVSNMSPEDSSIYLCSVALITKSYGYTFGSGTRLTVV.

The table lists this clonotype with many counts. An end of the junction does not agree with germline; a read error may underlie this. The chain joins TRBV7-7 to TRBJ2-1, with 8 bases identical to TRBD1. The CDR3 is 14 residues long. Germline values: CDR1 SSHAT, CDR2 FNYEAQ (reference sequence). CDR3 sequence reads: CASSPRDRSNEQFF. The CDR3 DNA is TGTGCTAGCAGCCCCCGGGACAGGTCCAATGAGCAGTTCTTC.

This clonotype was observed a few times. CDR3 region: CASSRDRGLSTDTQYF. The CDR3 nucleotides are TGTGCCAGCAGCCGGGACAGGGGTCTTAGCACAGATACGCAGTATTTT. The chain links TRBV6-1 to TRBJ2-3, with TRBD1 identical over 10 bases. Per germline, CDR1 MNHNS and CDR2 SASEGT. This CDR3 is 16 amino acids long. J lost 0 bases, V lost 6 bases, and 6 bases had no gene match.

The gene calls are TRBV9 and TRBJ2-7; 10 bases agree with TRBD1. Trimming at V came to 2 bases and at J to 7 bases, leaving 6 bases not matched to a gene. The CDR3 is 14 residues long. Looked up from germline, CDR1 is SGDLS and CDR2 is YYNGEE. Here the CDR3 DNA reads TGTGCCAGCAGCGTCGGGACAGGGGCAGGAGAGCAGTACTTC. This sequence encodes CASSVGTGAGEQYF.

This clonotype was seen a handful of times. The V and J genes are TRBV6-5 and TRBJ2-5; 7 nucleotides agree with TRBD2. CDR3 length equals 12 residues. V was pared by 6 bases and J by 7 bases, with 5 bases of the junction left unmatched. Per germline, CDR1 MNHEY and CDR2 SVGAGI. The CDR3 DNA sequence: TGTGCCAGCAGGATAGCGGGTGGGACCCAGTACTTC. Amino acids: CASRIAGGTQYF.